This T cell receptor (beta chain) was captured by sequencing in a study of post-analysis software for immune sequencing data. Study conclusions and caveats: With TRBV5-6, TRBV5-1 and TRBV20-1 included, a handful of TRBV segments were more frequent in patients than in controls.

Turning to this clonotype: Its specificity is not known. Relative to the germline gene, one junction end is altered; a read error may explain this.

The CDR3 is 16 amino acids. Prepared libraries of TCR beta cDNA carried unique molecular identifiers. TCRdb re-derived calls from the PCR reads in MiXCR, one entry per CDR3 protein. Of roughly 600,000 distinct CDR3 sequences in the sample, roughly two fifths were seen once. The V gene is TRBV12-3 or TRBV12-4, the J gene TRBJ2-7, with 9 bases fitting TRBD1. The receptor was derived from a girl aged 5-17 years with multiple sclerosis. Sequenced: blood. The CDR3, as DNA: TGTGCCAGCAGTTTATGGCCCTCGGGACAGGGCTACGGGCAGTACTTC. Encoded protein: CASSLWPSGQGYGQYF.